This TCR beta chain originates from a study of shared clonotypes between healthy human individuals. Overall study findings and caveats: Non-shared clonotypes showed lower generation probabilities than clonotypes common to all four donors.

The repertoire was sequenced with immunoSEQ multiplex PCR; TCRdb's copy has only in-frame clones and lacks some. Of some 800,000 clones in the sample, 80% to 95% were seen once. V lost 1 base, J lost 3 bases, and 13 bases lay in between. This CDR3 is built from 16 residues. Germline-derived CDR1 and CDR2 are LGHNT and FRNRAP. As regards this clone: The antigen is not known.

CD45RO negativity and positive selection for CCR7 defined naive CD8 cells, a population that excluded terminally differentiated effector memory CD45RA+ cells. The sequencing sample was made of naive CD8+ T cells sorted from blood. The J gene is TRBJ2-1, the V gene TRBV12-5, with unresolved D. The TCR sequence derives from a man aged 25-45 years in good health. DNA for the CDR3: TGTGCTAGTGGTTTGGAAATGGGTCCTAACTACAATGAGCAGTTCTTC. Protein product: CASGLEMGPNYNEQFF.